One sample yielded the 11 T cell receptor beta chains listed below, sequenced in a study of yellow fever vaccine responses in identical twins. TCRdb reprocessed the RT-PCR reads with MiXCR, giving one entry per CDR3 protein. The sample holds under 20,000 distinct CDR3 sequences, 65% to 75% seen once. This specimen consisted of T cells from blood (PBMCs), unsorted or a sorted subset (not recorded which), obtained before or after yellow fever vaccination (not recorded which). These receptors were taken from a woman under 30 who received the yellow fever vaccine.

This clonotype was seen a few times. The chain is built from TRBV7-9 and TRBJ2-7, with 9 nucleotides matching TRBD1. Germline CDR1 is SEHNR and CDR2 is FQNEAQ (reference sequence). V lost 6 bases, J lost 3 bases, and 3 bases stayed unmatched. The CDR3 runs to 13 residues. CDR3 loop: CASSSDRGYEQYF. The CDR3 DNA sequence: TGTGCCAGCAGTTCGGACAGGGGCTACGAGCAGTACTTC.

V gene TRBV2 combines with J gene TRBJ2-3; weak D call: TRBD1 (6 bases). Trimming stripped 1 base from V and 8 bases from J, with 13 bases between. CDR1 is SNHLY, CDR2 FYNNEI, per germline. There are 14 residues in the CDR3. The CDR3 sequence: CASSEGTGFGTQYF. The CDR3 nucleotides are TGTGCCAGCAGTGAAGGCACAGGGTTCGGTACGCAGTATTTT.

This rearrangement joins TRBV12-3 or TRBV12-4 to TRBJ2-1; D is possibly TRBD1 or TRBD2 (5 bases each). The CDR3 consists of 12 residues. The ends were cut back, 6 bases at V and 15 bases at J, with 18 bases in the middle. CDR3 bases: TGTGCCAGCAGCCAAGTAGGGACCGTGCGGTTCTTC. Protein: CASSQVGTVRFF.

The V and J genes are TRBV29-1 and TRBJ1-5; unclear D gene. Germline CDR1 and CDR2: SQVTM and ANQGSEA. V lost 2 bases to trimming and J lost 0 bases, with 5 bases between them. The CDR3 loop spans 13 amino acids. The chain's CDR3 is CSVEYASNQPQHF. The DNA for the CDR3 is TGCAGCGTTGAATACGCTAGCAATCAGCCCCAGCATTTT.

The chain employs TRBV11-3 and TRBJ2-7; a weak D match, TRBD2 (6 bases). Trimming removed 5 bases from V and 5 bases from J, with 16 bases in between. The CDR3 is 14 amino acids. Germline V CDR1 and CDR2: SGHNT, YENEEA. The CDR3 DNA follows: TGTGCCAGCAGCCACGGGACTCGAGGGCACGAGCAGTACTTC. Residues: CASSHGTRGHEQYF.

J is TRBJ2-2 and V is TRBV6-2 or TRBV6-3, with D possibly TRBD2 on 5 matching bases. V gave up 2 bases and J gave up 4 bases, with 17 bases separating them. Germline-derived CDR1 and CDR2 are MNHEY and SVGEGT. The CDR3 runs to 17 residues. The CDR3 bases are TGTGCCAGCAGTTACGGGCCGGGATCACCTGCCACCGGGGAGCTGTTTTTT. This sequence encodes CASSYGPGSPATGELFF.

This chain links TRBV20-1 with TRBJ2-1, with 8 bases that match TRBD2. Germline trimming cut 2 bases from V and 3 bases from J; bases unmatched to any gene: 6. This CDR3 has 15 residues. Germline V gene sequence: CDR1 DFQATT, CDR2 SNEGSKA (reference sequence). CDR3: CSARPSGSGYNEQFF. The CDR3 nucleotides read TGCAGTGCTAGACCGAGCGGGAGTGGCTACAATGAGCAGTTCTTC.

The rearrangement joins TRBV28 to TRBJ2-7, with TRBD1 as a possible D gene (5 bases). The CDR3 sequence is 14 residues long. The V end was cut by 2 bases, the J end by 2 bases, with 10 bases between. Germline V gives CDR1 MDHEN, CDR2 SYDVKM. This CDR3 is CASSLQGLPYEQYV. The CDR3, as DNA: TGTGCCAGCAGTTTACAGGGCCTCCCCTACGAGCAGTACGTC.

The chain combines TRBV24-1 with TRBJ2-5; the match to TRBD1 covers 7 bases. V shed 8 bases and J 4 bases; nucleotides not matched to a gene: 6. This CDR3 spans 13 amino acids. Germline V gives CDR1 KGHDR, CDR2 SFDVKD. CDR3: CATNDRERETQYF. CDR3 bases: TGTGCCACCAATGACAGGGAGAGAGAGACCCAGTACTTC.

This clonotype was seen only a few times. This chain connects TRBV13 to TRBJ2-1; 8 bases line up with TRBD1. Trimming at V came to 3 bases and at J to 5 bases, leaving 6 bases not matched to a gene. Germline V CDR1 and CDR2: PRHDT, FYEKMQ (reference sequence). The CDR3 is 15 amino acids. CDR3 bases: TGTGCCAGCAGCTTCCGGGCAGGGGGCAACAATGAGCAGTTCTTC. Amino acids: CASSFRAGGNNEQFF.

This clonotype has more than one count but fewer than ten. The chain has TRBV5-4 and TRBJ2-2; D is unclear. The germline V and J ends were trimmed by 3 bases and 11 bases, with 8 bases remaining between them. The length of the CDR3 is 11 residues. CDR1 is SGHNT and CDR2 is YYREEE in the germline V gene (reference sequence). The CDR3 nucleotides read TGTGCCAGCAGCTCCCGATTTGAGCTGTTTTTT. Protein product: CASSSRFELFF.